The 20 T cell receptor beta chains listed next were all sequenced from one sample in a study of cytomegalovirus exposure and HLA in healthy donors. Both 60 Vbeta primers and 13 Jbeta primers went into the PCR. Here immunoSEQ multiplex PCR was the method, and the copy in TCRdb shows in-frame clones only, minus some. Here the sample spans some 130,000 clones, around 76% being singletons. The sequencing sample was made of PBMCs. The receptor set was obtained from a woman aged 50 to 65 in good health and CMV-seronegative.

CDR3 protein: CASNPLLDGGFQYF. The CDR3 region has the DNA TGTGCCAGTAACCCTCTTTTGGACGGAGGCTTTCAGTACTTC. The rearrangement joins TRBV19 to TRBJ2-4; D might be TRBD2 (5 bases). Germline V gene data show CDR1 as LNHDA and CDR2 as SQIVND (reference sequence). The CDR3 is 14 amino acids. The V gene lost 7 bases and the J gene lost 11 bases, with 21 bases spanning the gap.

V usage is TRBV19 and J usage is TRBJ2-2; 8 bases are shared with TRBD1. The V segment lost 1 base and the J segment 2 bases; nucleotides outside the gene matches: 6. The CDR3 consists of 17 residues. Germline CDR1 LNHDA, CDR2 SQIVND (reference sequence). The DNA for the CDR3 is TGTGCCAGTAGTATAGGAGGGACAGGAGACAACACCGGGGAGCTGTTTTTT. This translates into CASSIGGTGDNTGELFF.

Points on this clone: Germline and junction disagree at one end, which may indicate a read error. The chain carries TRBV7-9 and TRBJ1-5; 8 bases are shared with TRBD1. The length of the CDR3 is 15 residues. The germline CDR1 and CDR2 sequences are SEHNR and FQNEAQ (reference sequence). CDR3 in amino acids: CASSLATGGDQPQNF. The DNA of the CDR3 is TGTGCCAGCAGCTTAGCTACAGGGGGTGACCAGCCCCAGAATTTT.

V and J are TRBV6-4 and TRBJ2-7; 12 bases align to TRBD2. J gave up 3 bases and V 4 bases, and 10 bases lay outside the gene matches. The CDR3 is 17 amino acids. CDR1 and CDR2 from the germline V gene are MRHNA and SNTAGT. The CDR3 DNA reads TGTGCCAGCAGTGTCCCTAAACTAGCGGGAGGCGTCTACGAGCAGTACGTC. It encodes CASSVPKLAGGVYEQYV.

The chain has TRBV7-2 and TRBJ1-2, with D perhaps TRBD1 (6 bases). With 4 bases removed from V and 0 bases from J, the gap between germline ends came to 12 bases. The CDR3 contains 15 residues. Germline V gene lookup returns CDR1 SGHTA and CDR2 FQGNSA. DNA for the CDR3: TGTGCCAGCAGCTCTAGGACAGTTCCTAACTATGGCTACACCTTC. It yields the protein CASSSRTVPNYGYTF.

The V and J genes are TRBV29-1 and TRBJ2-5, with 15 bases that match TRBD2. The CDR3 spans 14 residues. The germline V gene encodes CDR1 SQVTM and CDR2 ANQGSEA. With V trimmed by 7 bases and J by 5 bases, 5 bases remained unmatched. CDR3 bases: TGCAGCGCCGAGGGACTAGCGGGGGGCGAGACCCAGTACTTC. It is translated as CSAEGLAGGETQYF.

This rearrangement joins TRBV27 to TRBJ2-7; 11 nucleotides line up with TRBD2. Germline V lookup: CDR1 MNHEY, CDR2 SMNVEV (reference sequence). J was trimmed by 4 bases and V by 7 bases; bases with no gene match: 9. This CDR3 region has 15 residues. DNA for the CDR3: TGTGCCAGCACCTCCGGGACTAGCGGCCAATACGAGCAGTACGTC. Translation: CASTSGTSGQYEQYV.

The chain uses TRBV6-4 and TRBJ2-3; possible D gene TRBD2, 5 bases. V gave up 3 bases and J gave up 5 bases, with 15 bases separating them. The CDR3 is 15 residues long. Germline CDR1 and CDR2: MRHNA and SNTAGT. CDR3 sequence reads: CASSEGEGRGDTQYF. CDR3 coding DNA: TGTGCCAGCAGTGAGGGAGAGGGCCGGGGAGATACGCAGTATTTT.

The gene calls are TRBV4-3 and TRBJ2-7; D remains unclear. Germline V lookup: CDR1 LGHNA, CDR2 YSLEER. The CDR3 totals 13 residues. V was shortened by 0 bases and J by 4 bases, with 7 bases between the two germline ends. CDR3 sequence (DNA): TGCGCCAGCAGCCAAGATCGGGTTTACGAGCAGTACTTC. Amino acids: CASSQDRVYEQYF.

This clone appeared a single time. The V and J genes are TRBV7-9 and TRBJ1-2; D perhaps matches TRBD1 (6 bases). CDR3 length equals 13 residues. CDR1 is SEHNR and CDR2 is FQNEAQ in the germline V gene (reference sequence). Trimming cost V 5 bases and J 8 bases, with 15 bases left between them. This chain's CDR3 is CASSDQGQRGYTF. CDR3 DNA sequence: TGTGCCAGCAGCGATCAGGGGCAGCGGGGCTACACCTTC.

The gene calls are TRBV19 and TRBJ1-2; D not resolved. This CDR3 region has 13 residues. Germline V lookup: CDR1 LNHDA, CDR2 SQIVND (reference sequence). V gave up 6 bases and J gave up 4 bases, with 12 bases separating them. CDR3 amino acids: CASRTESGYGYTF. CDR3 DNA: TGTGCCAGTAGAACGGAGTCCGGCTATGGCTACACCTTC.

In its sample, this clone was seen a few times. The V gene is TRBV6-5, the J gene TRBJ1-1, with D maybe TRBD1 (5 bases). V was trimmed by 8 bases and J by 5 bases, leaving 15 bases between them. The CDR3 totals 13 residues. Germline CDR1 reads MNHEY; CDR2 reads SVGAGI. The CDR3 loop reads CASCQGSGTEAFF. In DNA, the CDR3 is TGTGCCAGCTGTCAGGGTTCTGGTACTGAAGCTTTCTTT.

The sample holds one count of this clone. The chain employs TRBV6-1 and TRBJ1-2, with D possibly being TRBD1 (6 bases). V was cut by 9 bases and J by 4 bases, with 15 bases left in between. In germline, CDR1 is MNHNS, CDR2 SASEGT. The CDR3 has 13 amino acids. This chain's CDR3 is CASDLQGGYGYTF. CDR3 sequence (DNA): TGTGCCAGTGATCTACAGGGCGGCTATGGCTACACCTTC.

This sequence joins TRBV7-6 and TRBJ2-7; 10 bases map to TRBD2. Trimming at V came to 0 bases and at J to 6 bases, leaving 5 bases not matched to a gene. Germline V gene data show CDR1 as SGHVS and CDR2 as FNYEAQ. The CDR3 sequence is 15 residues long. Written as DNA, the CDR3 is TGTGCCAGCAGCTTAGCAGCGGGAGGGCCAGGCGAGCAGTACGTC. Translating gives CASSLAAGGPGEQYV.

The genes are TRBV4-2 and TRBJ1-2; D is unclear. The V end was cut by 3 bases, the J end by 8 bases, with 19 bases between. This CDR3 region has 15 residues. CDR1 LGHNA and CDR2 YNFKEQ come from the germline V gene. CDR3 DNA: TGTGCCAGCAGCCATCCAGGTCTCCCCACGGGAGGCTACACCTTC. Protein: CASSHPGLPTGGYTF.

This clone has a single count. CDR3 protein: CAILPTGYTEAFF. The DNA of the CDR3 is TGTGCCATTCTTCCGACAGGCTACACTGAAGCTTTCTTT. The J gene is TRBJ1-1, the V gene TRBV10-3; maybe TRBD1 (6 bases). Per the germline V gene, CDR1 is ENHRY and CDR2 is SYGVKD. The V and J ends lost 9 bases and 3 bases respectively, with 14 bases between them. The CDR3 extends over 13 amino acids.

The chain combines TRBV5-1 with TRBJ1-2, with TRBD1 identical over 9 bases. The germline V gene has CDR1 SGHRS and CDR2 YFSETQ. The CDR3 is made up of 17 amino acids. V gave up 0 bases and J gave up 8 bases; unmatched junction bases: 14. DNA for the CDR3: TGCGCCAGCAGCTTGGCCACTCGGGACAGGGAGTTGAGAGGCTACACCTTC. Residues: CASSLATRDRELRGYTF. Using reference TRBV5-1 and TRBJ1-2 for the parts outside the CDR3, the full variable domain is KAGVTQTPRYLIKTRGQQVTLSCSPISGHRSVSWYQQTPGQGLQFLFEYFSETQRNKGNFPGRFSGRQFSNSRSEMNVSTLELGDSALYLCASSLATRDRELRGYTFGSGTRLTVV.

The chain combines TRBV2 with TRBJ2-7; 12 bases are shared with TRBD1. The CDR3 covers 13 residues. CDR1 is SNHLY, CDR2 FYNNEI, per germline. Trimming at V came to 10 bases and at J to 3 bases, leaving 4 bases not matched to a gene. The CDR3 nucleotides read TGTGCCATCGGGACAGGGGGCCTCTACGAGCAGTACTTC. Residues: CAIGTGGLYEQYF.

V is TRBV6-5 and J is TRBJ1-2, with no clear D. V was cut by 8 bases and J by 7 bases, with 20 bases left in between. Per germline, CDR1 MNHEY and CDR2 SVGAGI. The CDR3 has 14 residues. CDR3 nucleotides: TGTGCCAGCCGCCCCTCTTGGGCCTCTTCTGGCTACACCTTC. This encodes CASRPSWASSGYTF.

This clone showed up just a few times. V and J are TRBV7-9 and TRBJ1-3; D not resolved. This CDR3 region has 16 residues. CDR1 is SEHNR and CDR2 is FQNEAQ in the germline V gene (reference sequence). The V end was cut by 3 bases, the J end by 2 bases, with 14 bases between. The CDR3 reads CASSFKGGGTGNTIYF. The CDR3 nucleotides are TGTGCCAGCAGCTTTAAAGGTGGAGGGACTGGAAACACCATATATTTT.